This TCR beta chain was sequenced during a study of patients and donors after allogeneic stem cell transplantation. TCRdb re-analysed the RT-PCR reads in MiXCR, keeping a single row per CDR3 protein. The table includes about 160,000 distinct CDR3 sequences, 30% detected once. This clonotype showed up many times. The germline V and J ends were trimmed by 2 bases and 1 base, with 8 bases remaining between them. This CDR3 has 14 amino acids. CDR1 and CDR2 from the germline V gene are MNHEY and SVGAGI. This receptor was identified in a human donor who was either an allogeneic HSCT recipient or a stem cell or donor lymphocyte infusion donor (not recorded which). It is not recorded whose cells these are; they may come from a transplant donor. V gene TRBV6-5 combines with J gene TRBJ1-1; D remains unclear. The sample was blood, either unsorted or a sorted T cell fraction (not recorded which). The CDR3 here is CASSYRTENTEAFF. In DNA, the CDR3 is TGTGCCAGCAGTTACCGCACAGAGAACACTGAAGCTTTCTTT.